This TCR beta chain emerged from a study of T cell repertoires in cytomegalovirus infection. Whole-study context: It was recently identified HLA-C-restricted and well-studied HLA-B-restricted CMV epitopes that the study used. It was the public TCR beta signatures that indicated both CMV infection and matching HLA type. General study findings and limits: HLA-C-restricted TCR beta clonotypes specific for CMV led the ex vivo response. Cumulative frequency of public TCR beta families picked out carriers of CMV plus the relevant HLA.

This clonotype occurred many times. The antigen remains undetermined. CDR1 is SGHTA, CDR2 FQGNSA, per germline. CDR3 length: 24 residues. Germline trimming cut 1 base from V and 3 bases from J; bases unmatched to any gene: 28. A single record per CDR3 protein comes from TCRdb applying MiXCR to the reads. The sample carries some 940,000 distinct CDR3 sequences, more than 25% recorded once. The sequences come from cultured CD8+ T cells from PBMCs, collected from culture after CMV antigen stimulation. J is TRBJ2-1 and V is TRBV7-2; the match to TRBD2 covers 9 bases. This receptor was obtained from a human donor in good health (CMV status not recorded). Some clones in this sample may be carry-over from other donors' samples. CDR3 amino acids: CASSLEGGRSWASGEGWNYNEQFF. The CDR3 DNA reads TGTGCCAGCAGCTTAGAAGGTGGTCGTTCGTGGGCTAGCGGGGAGGGATGGAACTACAATGAGCAGTTCTTC.